The rows below give T cell receptor beta chains drawn from one sample of a study of PD-1 blockade in classical Hodgkin lymphoma. Clones were sequenced by immunoSEQ multiplex PCR, and TCRdb holds only the in-frame ones, with some missing. The sample contains 100,000 or so clones, about nine tenths of which appear only once. This material consisted of peripheral blood mononuclear cells (PBMCs), taken before the fourth cycle of nivolumab. These receptors all stem from a human donor with classical Hodgkin lymphoma. The CDR3 runs from the conserved cysteine through the conserved F or W.

j_gene | v_gene | len | CDR3aa
TRBJ1-2 | TRBV7-2 | 14 | CASSPKTGQFGYTF
TRBJ2-6 | TRBV2 | 17 | CASRALAGNSGANVLTF
TRBJ2-7 | TRBV21-1 | 18 | CASSKRGREGPSSYEQYF
TRBJ2-7 | TRBV5-5 | 11 | CASSLDSEQYF
TRBJ2-7 | TRBV30 | 13 | CAWSVPGQSGQYF
TRBJ2-2 | TRBV19 | 16 | CASSKAGSIWSGELFF
TRBJ1-2 | TRBV7-2 | 17 | CASRRILRDTDNYGYTF
TRBJ2-7 | TRBV30 | 13 | CAWTLTGPYEQYF
TRBJ1-4 | TRBV7-9 | 14 | CASSRWDSNEKLFF
TRBJ1-6 | TRBV25-1 | 17 | CASSSGGGGVFNSPLHF
TRBJ1-5 | TRBV30 | 14 | CAWNYGQFNQPQHF
TRBJ1-1 | TRBV6-5 | 14 | CASSYVQGNTEAFF
TRBJ2-5 | TRBV13 | 14 | CASRFRGGEETQYF
TRBJ2-2 | TRBV7-7 | 15 | CASSPLTGYTGELFF
TRBJ2-7 | TRBV25-1 | 13 | CASIGGLPYEQYF
TRBJ2-1 | TRBV19 | 15 | CASSRGTAVYNEQFF
TRBJ2-2 | TRBV5-1 | 15 | CASSLDSSDTGELFF
TRBJ1-1 | TRBV27 | 16 | CASSSLGGRAFTEAFF
TRBJ1-1 | TRBV29-1 | 11 | CSGGLGTEAFF
TRBJ1-5 | TRBV11-2 | 12 | CASGQEKQPQHF
TRBJ2-1 | TRBV19 | 13 | CASSSDRANEQFF
TRBJ1-2 | TRBV19 | 18 | CASSITARSVDRGVGYTF
TRBJ2-7 | TRBV9 | 14 | CASSVSGGDHEQYF
TRBJ2-2 | TRBV19 | 16 | CASSIWGAVDTGELFF
TRBJ1-2 | TRBV6-1 | 15 | CASSEAGLGWDGYTF
TRBJ2-3 | TRBV5-5 | 14 | CASSFSGGADTQYF
TRBJ2-3 | TRBV15 | 17 | CATSRWDSEQGGDTQYF
TRBJ2-5 | TRBV5-1 | 14 | CASRYISIQETQYF
TRBJ2-2 | TRBV2 | 16 | CASCPSETSNTGELFF
TRBJ2-6 | TRBV7-9 | 18 | CASSTLSQLLSGANVLTF
TRBJ1-5 | TRBV9 | 15 | CASSVGGTRDQPQHF
TRBJ1-4 | TRBV19 | 16 | CASSTGYVSSNEKLFF
TRBJ2-7 | TRBV7-8 | 14 | CASSTQTASYEQYF
TRBJ1-2 | TRBV6-5 | 15 | CASSGRSITGVGYTF
TRBJ1-4 | TRBV7-6 | 14 | CASSLTGRGEKLFF
TRBJ2-1 | TRBV29-1 | 15 | CSVDDIGQGVNEQFF